The clone carrying this TCR beta chain was found a few times. The V gene's germline CDR1 is LNHDA and CDR2 SQIVND (reference sequence). The CDR3 is 14 amino acids. Trimming left V 2 bases short and J 1 base short, with 6 bases between. This specimen comes from a study of blood T cell repertoires in COVID-19. About the study: Samples representing acute and convalescent COVID-19 were sourced from the United States, Italy and Spain. The analysed material was cDNA or gDNA that came from T cells, B-cell-depleted T cells, or PBMCs.

Using immunoSEQ multiplex PCR, the repertoire was profiled, and TCRdb retains in-frame clones only, with some absent. This sample has under 200,000 clones; 70% to 90% occur once, and the top ten carry around 6%. Material for sequencing was peripheral blood. The sequence was collected from a man aged 35 to 55 with active or convalescent COVID-19. V and J are TRBV19 and TRBJ1-5; D is undetermined. The CDR3 DNA reads as TGTGCCAGTAGTATATTGACAAGCAATCAGCCCCAGCATTTT. Translated, it gives CASSILTSNQPQHF. Full variable domain (remainder filled in from reference TRBV19 and TRBJ1-5): DGGITQSPKYLFRKEGQNVTLSCEQNLNHDAMYWYRQDPGQGLRLIYYSQIVNDFQKGDIAEGYSVSREKKESFPLTVTSAQKNPTAFYLCASSILTSNQPQHFGDGTRLSIL.